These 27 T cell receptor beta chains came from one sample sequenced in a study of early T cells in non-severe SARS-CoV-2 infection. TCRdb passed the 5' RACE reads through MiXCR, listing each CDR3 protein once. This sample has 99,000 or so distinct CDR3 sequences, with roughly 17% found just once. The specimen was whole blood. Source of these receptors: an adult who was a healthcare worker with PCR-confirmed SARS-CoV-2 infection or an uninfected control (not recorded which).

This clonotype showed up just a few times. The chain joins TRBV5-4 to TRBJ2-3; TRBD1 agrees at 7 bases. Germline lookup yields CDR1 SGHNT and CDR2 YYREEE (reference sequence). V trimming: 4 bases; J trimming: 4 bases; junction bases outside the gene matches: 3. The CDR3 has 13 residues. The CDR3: CASSGTAADTQYF. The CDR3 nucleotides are TGTGCCAGCAGCGGGACAGCGGCAGATACGCAGTATTTT.

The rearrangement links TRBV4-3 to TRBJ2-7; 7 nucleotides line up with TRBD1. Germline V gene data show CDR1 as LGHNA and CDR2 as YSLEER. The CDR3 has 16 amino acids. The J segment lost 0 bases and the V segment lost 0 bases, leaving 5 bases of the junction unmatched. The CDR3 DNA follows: TGCGCCAGCAGCCAAGATGAGGGGGCGAGCTCCTACGAGCAGTACTTC. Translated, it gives CASSQDEGASSYEQYF.

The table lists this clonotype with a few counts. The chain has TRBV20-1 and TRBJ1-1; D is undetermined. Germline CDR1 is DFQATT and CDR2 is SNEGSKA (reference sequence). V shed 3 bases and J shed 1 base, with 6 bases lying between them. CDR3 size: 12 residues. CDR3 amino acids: CSASRRNTEAFF. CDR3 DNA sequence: TGCAGTGCTAGTAGGCGGAACACTGAAGCTTTCTTT.

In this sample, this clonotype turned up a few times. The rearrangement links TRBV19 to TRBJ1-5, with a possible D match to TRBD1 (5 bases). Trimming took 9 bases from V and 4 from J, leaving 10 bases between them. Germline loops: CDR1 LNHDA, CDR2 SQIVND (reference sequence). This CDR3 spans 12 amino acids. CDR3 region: CASTQGNQPQHF. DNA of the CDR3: TGTGCCAGCACGCAGGGTAATCAGCCCCAGCATTTT. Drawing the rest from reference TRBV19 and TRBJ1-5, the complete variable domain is DGGITQSPKYLFRKEGQNVTLSCEQNLNHDAMYWYRQDPGQGLRLIYYSQIVNDFQKGDIAEGYSVSREKKESFPLTVTSAQKNPTAFYLCASTQGNQPQHFGDGTRLSIL.

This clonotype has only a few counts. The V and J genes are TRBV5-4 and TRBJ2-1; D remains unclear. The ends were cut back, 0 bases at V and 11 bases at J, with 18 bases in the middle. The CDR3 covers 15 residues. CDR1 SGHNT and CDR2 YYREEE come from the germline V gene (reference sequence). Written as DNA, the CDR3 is TGTGCCAGCAGCTTGGTAGAGGAATACAATGTCAAGCAGTTCTTC. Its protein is CASSLVEEYNVKQFF.

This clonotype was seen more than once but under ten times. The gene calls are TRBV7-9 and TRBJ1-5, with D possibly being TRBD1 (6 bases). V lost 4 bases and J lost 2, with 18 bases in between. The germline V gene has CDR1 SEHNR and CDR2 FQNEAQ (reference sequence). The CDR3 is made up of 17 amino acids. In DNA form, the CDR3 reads TGTGCCAGCAGCTCGACCACTTCGGGGGGCGGCAATCAGCCCCAGCATTTT. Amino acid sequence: CASSSTTSGGGNQPQHF. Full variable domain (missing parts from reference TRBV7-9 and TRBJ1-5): DTGVSQNPRHKITKRGQNVTFRCDPISEHNRLYWYRQTLGQGPEFLTYFQNEAQLEKSRLLSDRFSAERPKGSFSTLEIQRTEQGDSAMYLCASSSTTSGGGNQPQHFGDGTRLSIL.

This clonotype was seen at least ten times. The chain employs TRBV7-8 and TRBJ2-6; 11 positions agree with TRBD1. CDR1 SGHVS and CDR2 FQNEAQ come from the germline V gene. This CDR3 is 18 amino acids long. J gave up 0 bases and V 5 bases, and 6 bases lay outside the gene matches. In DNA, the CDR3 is TGTGCCAGCAGCGTGGGACAGGGGGTTCTCTCTGGGGCCAACGTCCTGACTTTC. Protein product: CASSVGQGVLSGANVLTF.

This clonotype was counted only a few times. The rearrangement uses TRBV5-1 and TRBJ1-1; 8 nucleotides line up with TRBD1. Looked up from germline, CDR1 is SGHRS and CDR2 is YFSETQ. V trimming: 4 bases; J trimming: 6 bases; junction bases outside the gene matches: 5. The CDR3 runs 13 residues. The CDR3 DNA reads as TGCGCCAGCAGCAGGACAGGGATGGCTGAAGCTTTCTTT. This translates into CASSRTGMAEAFF.

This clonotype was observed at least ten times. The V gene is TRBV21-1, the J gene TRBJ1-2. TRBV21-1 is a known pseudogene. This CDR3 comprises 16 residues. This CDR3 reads CASSKGYRRNNYGYTF. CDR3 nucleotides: TGTGCCAGCAGCAAAGGGTACAGACGGAATAACTATGGCTACACCTTC.

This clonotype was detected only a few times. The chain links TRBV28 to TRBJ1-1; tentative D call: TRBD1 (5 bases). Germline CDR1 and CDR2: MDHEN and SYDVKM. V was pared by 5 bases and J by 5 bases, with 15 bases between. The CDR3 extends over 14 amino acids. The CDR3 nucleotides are TGTGCCAGCAGTAATAGCAGGGAGAGGACTGAAGCTTTCTTT. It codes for CASSNSRERTEAFF.

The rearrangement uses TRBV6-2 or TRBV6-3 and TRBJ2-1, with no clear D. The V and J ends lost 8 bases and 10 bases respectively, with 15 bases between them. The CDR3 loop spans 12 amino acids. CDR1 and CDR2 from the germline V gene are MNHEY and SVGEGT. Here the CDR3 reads CASASPLTEQFF. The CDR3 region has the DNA TGTGCCAGCGCATCGCCCCTTACCGAGCAGTTCTTC.

The DNA of the CDR3 is TGTGCCAGCAGCTTCCTAACACTGAACACCGGGGAGCTGTTTTTT. It specifies CASSFLTLNTGELFF. The genes are TRBV5-6 and TRBJ2-2; D remains unclear. The CDR3 runs to 15 residues. The ends were cut back, 2 bases at V and 1 base at J, with 9 bases in the middle. The germline V gene encodes CDR1 SGHDT and CDR2 YYEEEE. Drawing the rest from reference TRBV5-6 and TRBJ2-2, the complete variable domain is DAGVTQSPTHLIKTRGQQVTLRCSPKSGHDTVSWYQQALGQGPQFIFQYYEEEERQRGNFPDRFSGHQFPNYSSELNVNALLLGDSALYLCASSFLTLNTGELFFGEGSRLTVL.

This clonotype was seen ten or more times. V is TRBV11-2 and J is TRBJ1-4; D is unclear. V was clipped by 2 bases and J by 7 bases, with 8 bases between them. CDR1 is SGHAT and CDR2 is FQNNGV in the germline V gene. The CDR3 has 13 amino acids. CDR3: CASSLPSTEKLFF. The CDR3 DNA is TGTGCCAGCAGCTTACCATCCACTGAAAAACTGTTTTTT.

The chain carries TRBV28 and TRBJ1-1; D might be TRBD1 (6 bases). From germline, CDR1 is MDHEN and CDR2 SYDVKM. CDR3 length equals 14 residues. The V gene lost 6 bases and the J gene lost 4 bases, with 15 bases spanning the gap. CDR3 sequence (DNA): TGTGCCAGCAGGGGCCTCACAGGGCTCACTGAAGCTTTCTTT. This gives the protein CASRGLTGLTEAFF. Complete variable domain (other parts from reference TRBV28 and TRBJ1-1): DVKVTQSSRYLVKRTGEKVFLECVQDMDHENMFWYRQDPGLGLRLIYFSYDVKMKEKGDIPEGYSVSREKKERFSLILESASTNQTSMYLCASRGLTGLTEAFFGQGTRLTVV.

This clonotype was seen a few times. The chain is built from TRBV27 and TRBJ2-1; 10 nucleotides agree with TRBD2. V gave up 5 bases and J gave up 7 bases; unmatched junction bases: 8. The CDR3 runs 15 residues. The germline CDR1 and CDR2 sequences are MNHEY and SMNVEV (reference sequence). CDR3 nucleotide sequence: TGTGCCAGCAGTATGAGCGGGAGGGCCGTGAATGAGCAGTTCTTC. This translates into CASSMSGRAVNEQFF.

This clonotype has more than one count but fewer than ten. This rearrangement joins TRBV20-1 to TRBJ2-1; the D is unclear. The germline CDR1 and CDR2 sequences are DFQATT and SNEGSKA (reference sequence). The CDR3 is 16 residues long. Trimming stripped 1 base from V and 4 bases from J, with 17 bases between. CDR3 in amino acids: CSARGPLRSTYNEQFF. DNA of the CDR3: TGCAGTGCTAGAGGCCCCCTGCGGAGCACTTACAATGAGCAGTTCTTC.

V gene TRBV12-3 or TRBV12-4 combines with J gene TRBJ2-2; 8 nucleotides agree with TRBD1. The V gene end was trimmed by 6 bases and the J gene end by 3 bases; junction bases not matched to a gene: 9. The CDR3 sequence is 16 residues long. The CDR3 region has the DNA TGTGCCAGCAGCCCGGGACAGGATCAAGACACCGGGGAGCTGTTTTTT. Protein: CASSPGQDQDTGELFF.

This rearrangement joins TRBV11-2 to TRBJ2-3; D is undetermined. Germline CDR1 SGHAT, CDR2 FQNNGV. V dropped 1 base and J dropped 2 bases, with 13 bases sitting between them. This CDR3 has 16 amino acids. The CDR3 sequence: CASSLAGGFDTDTQYF. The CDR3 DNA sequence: TGTGCCAGCAGCTTAGCGGGTGGATTTGACACAGATACGCAGTATTTT.

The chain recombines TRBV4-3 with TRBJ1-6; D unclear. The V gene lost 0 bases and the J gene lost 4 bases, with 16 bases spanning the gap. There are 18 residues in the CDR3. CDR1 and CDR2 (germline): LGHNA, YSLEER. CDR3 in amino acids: CASSQEVGSNTYNSPLHF. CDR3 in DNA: TGCGCCAGCAGCCAAGAAGTGGGATCGAATACTTATAATTCACCCCTCCACTTT.

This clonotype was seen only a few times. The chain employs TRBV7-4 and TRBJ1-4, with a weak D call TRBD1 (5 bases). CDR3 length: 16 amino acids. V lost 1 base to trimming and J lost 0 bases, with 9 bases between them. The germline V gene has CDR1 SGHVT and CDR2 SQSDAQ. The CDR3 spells CASSLGGRPTNEKLFF. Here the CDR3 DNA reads TGTGCCAGCAGCTTAGGGGGCAGACCAACTAATGAAAAACTGTTTTTT. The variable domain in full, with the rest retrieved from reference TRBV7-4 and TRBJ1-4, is GAGVSQSPRYKVAKRGRDVALRCDSISGHVTLYWYRQTLGQGSEVLTYSQSDAQRDKSGRPSGRFSAERPERSVSTLKIQRTEQGDSAVYLCASSLGGRPTNEKLFFGSGTQLSVL.

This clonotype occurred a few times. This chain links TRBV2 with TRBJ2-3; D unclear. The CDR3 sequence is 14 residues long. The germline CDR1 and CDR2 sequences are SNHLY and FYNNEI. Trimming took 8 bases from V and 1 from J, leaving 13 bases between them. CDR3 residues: CASWSGYGTDTQYF. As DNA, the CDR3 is TGTGCCAGCTGGTCCGGGTATGGCACAGATACGCAGTATTTT.

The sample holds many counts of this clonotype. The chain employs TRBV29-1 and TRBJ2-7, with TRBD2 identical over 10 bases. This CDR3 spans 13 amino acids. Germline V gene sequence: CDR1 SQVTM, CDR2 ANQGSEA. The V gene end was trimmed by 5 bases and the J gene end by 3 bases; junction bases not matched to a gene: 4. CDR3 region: CSVRLAGVYEQYF. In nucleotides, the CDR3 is TGCAGCGTTCGGCTAGCGGGAGTCTACGAGCAGTACTTC.

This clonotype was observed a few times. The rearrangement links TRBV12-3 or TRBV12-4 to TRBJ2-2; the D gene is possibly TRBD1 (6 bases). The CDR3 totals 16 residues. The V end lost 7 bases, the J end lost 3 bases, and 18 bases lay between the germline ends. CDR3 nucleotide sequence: TGTGCCAGCACCCGAAGGGGGTCAGTCTACACCGGGGAGCTGTTTTTT. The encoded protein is CASTRRGSVYTGELFF.

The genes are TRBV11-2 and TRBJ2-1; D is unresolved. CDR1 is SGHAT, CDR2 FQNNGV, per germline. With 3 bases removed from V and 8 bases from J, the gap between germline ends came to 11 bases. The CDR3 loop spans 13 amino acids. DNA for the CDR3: TGTGCCAGCAGCTTCACGGACCCTTATGAGCAGTTCTTC. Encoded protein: CASSFTDPYEQFF.

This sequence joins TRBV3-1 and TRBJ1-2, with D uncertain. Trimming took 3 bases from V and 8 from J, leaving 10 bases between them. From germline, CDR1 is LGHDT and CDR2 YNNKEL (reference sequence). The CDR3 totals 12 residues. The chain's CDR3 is CASSQETGGYTF. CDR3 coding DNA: TGTGCCAGCAGCCAGGAAACGGGGGGCTACACCTTC.

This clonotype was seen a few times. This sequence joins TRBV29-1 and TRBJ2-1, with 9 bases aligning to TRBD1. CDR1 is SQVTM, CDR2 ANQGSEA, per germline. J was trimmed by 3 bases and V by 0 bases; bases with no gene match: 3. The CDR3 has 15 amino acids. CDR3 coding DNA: TGCAGCGTTGAAGATTGGGACAGGGTCTACAATGAGCAGTTCTTC. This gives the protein CSVEDWDRVYNEQFF.

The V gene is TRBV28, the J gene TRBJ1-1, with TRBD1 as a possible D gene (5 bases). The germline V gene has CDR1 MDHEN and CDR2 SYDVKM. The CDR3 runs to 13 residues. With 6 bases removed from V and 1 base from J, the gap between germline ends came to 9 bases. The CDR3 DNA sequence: TGTGCCAGCAGACGACAGAAGAACACTGAAGCTTTCTTT. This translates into CASRRQKNTEAFF.